What follows is one TCR beta chain and its context. It has no known antigen specificity. Trimming accounts for 1 base at V and 4 bases at J, while the number of junction bases matched to no gene is 13. The CDR3, from cysteine to phenylalanine, totals 20 residues. Just CDR3 DNA is preserved here, 60 bases in frame from base 1. In the germline V gene, CDR1 corresponds to LGHNA and CDR2 to YNFKEQ. In total, 600 or so healthy bone marrow donors made up the cohort. Cohort members were all nominally healthy when sampled, although unrecorded immune exposures were likely present. The donor tested CMV seronegative and was one of the 352 seronegative cohort members. Every donor gave a peripheral blood sample, and the peripheral blood mononuclear cells from that sample were used for TCR beta sequencing. Genomic DNA extraction from the blood cell samples was performed with the Qiagen DNeasy Blood Extraction Kit.

Libraries were built with the immunoSEQ multiplex PCR assay. For the multiplex PCR, a mixture combining 60 forward primers for TCR Vbeta segments and 13 reverse primers for TCR Jbeta segments was used. Amplification of the CDR3 region of rearranged TCR beta genes was performed with a multiplex PCR assay on genomic DNA. On the Illumina HiSeq System, the amplified TCR beta libraries were sequenced as 87-base-pair reads. The study's processing was this. Across the 500 to 700 repertoires, a later analysis counted around 80 million unique TCR beta chains, roughly 11 million of which were shared by at least two donors. A nearest-neighbor algorithm error-corrected the raw reads and collapsed the reads into unique sequences, merging closely related sequences to remove PCR and sequencing errors. Alignment of CDR3 sequences to IMGT reference sequences was used to assign V, D and J gene segments. For a sequence to be retained, at least a six-nucleotide match to both a V gene segment and a J gene segment was required. Rearrangements were classified as productive when the CDR3 lacked stop codons and remained in frame with V and J, and all other rearrangements were classified as non-productive. CDR3 was defined according to IMGT convention as the region running from the second conserved V-encoded cysteine to the conserved J-encoded phenylalanine. In an earlier analysis of around 540 of the donors, sequences lacking an unambiguous match to a single V gene segment were excluded. In an earlier analysis of about 590 of the donors, a V segment was called functional when productive rearrangements were above 56.7%, and segregating when the standard deviation between donors exceeded 5%. A statistical classification framework was developed to diagnose cytomegalovirus status using the catalog of TCR beta chain sequences. In a later analysis, TCR nucleotide sequences were compared against IMGT/GENE-DB human TR gene sequences so that V and J genes could be assigned. In a later analysis, CDR3 sequences and most-parsimonious VDJ recombination scenarios were assigned using the TCRdist pipeline. In a later analysis, each TCR beta chain was defined by its CDR3 amino acid sequence together with its V-gene family, and reads lacking a unique V-gene family were excluded. As a way to deal with suspected cross-contamination and a sequencing artifact, a later analysis dropped nearly 600 nucleotide sequences that were highly shared and had low generation probability. In a later analysis, a clonal expansion index was calculated for each public chain from normalized within-repertoire ranks of inferred template counts. Generation probabilities in a later analysis came from a VDJ recombination model fitted to out-of-frame rearrangements, and those results were checked against IGoR. Hypergeometric tests were used in a later analysis to score TCR-TCR, TCR-HLA and TCR-CMV co-occurrence, with a repertoire-size bias correction applied to the TCR pairs. To estimate false discovery rates, a later analysis permuted the HLA or CMV assignments 20 times. In a later analysis, co-occurring TCRs were grouped using DBSCAN, and TCRdist sequence similarity was added for clustering within HLA-allele-positive subsets. For co-occurrence clustering, repertoires with fewer than 30,000 or more than 120,000 public chains were excluded, along with five repertoires with anomalous nucleotide sharing. TCRdb limited this immuneACCESS table to in-frame rearrangements with V and J called. A share of clones is missing; checked studies link under half to unresolved V genes, and the rest is unexplained. D and trimming were read from the DNA, whereas the V and J calls and clone size are those reported in that table. The sample's table lists a count of 100,000 to 150,000 clones. 2% to 2.5% of the sample is held by the ten biggest clonotypes.

The data originate from a study of cytomegalovirus exposure and HLA in healthy donors (dated by TCRdb to about 2017). A note on the overall study: An earlier analysis of approximately 640 of the donors reported about 250 Gb of sequence data and about 100 million unique TCR beta sequences from 150 million to 200 million T cells. An early release that covered about 600 HLA-typed donors contained approximately 320 gigabases of sequencing data and around 85 million unique TCR sequences. The genetic ancestry cluster associated with self-reported Caucasian donors included 81% of the roughly 400 genotyped donors. The study was designed to test whether signatures of past pathogen exposure could be identified by cataloging public T cell receptors. Using immunosequencing, the study profiled T cell repertoires from around 670 subjects and related those repertoires to cytomegalovirus serostatus. In addition to the first cohort of roughly 700 subjects, a separate validation cohort of 120 different subjects was used. To predict cytomegalovirus infection status, the study combined high-throughput TCR immunosequencing, statistical association of individual TCRs with disease status, and machine learning. A later analysis re-analyzed previously published TCR beta repertoires from roughly 600 donors and added high-resolution HLA genotyping to study TCR occurrence patterns. In the later analysis, no new phenotypic data were used to find candidate immune exposures; instead, reliance was placed on TCR beta sequences and their occurrence across donors. In an earlier analysis of 550 to 700 of the donors, high-throughput TCR beta sequencing was used to judge whether each TCR beta V gene segment behaved as functional or pseudogenic. Donor age, sex, ethnicity and CMV serostatus were compiled alongside the repertoire data. A later genetic analysis took genome-wide SNP genotypes for about three fifths of the 666 donors and used that subset as a discovery cohort. Every discovery cohort repertoire had been produced on one sequencing platform. HLA typing covered class I and class II loci at four-digit resolution. Typing coverage varied by locus: 629-630 donors for A, B, C, DRB1 and DQB1; approximately 500 for DQA1; around 570 for DPA1; 450 to 480 for DPB1. About 5 DR-DQ haplotypes were handled as single units for association and clustering, since linkage in the cohort was strong. Across roughly 420 genotyped donors of the cohort, an average of 235,054 unique TCR beta nucleotide sequences per donor were sequenced, and 15% to 20% of those sequences were non-productive.

The paper's findings and limits, for the study overall: A further reported finding was that TCR beta sequences accurately predicted the HLA-A and HLA-B alleles for most subjects in the first cohort. Broadly in line with IMGT annotations, most TCR beta V segments showed up in productive rearrangements about 87% or about 30% of the time in an earlier analysis of under 700 of the donors. A later analysis found that HLA-associated TCR beta chains were more clonally expanded and had lower generation probabilities than equally common non-associated chains. The classifier was reported to diagnose cytomegalovirus status with high specificity and sensitivity in both the original and validation cohorts. For the cohort, immune exposure information was limited to CMV serostatus. A cluster of highly shared sequence variants was judged likely to be a technical artifact of the sequencing pipeline. Most CMV-associated TCR beta chains appeared to be HLA-restricted in a later analysis, and the HLA associations seemed to be driven largely by CMV exposure. A later analysis associated some 17,000 TCR beta sequences with specific HLA alleles at a false discovery rate of 0.05. Because the 87-base-pair reads could not distinguish some IMGT-functional V segments, including TRBV6-2 and TRBV6-3, those segments were excluded. Correlated functional status among segregating V segments might be attributable to linkage disequilibrium, but an unknown experimental factor could not be ruled out. The study gave a list of under 200 TCR beta chains associated with cytomegalovirus. In a later analysis, several top co-occurrence clusters were reported to appear linked to parvovirus B19, influenza, CMV and Epstein-Barr virus. Strong co-occurrence of HLA alleles, especially DR and DQ, made assigning TCR associations to individual alleles difficult. Roughly uniform sequencing depth across donors was assumed in presence/absence analyses, although this assumption may not hold. A few of the identified cytomegalovirus-associated TCR beta chains were confirmed in vitro to be specific for cytomegalovirus antigens. Only TCR beta chains were sequenced in this cohort, and the absence of alpha or paired-chain data limited detectable features. In a later genetic analysis, a missense DCLRE1C variant was associated with V-gene and J-gene trimming of TCR beta chains, and the association was replicated in an independent cohort. HLA typing was unavailable for some donors at each locus, so association tests used only the typed subset. According to the authors, the approach could potentially be generalized to other disease states and immunological phenotypes. The earlier analysis of approximately 560 of the donors excluded roughly 17 rarely observed V segments, including chromosome 9 orphons, because counts were too low. According to a later analysis, TCR association rates differed among HLA loci, with DRB1 alleles showing the most associated TCRs and HLA-C alleles showing the fewest. Compared with the approximately 670-donor mean, donors in an Asian-associated ancestry cluster had fewer N-insertions in productive TCRs, according to a later genetic analysis. While some public TCRs were present in many individuals, most TCR sequences turned up only very rarely across donors.

The source material was PBMCs. The V and J segments used are TRBV4-2 and TRBJ2-2; the junction holds 12 bases that match TRBD2. The sequence was collected from a man aged 35 to 55 in good health and CMV-seronegative. The CDR3 region: CASSQVLWTSGTPGTGELFF. The base sequence is TGTGCCAGCAGCCAAGTGCTTTGGACTAGCGGGACTCCTGGCACCGGGGAGCTGTTTTTT.